Sequencing of this T cell receptor (beta chain) was carried out in a study of cytomegalovirus exposure and HLA in healthy donors. In the PCR, 60 Vbeta and 13 Jbeta primers were used. TCRdb's copy holds only in-frame clones and misses some; the assay was immunoSEQ multiplex PCR. Among over 150,000 clones, roughly 87% were seen once, and the ten largest hold around 0.85%. Points from the study as a whole: Rates of TCR association differed by HLA locus in a later analysis, with DRB1 highest and HLA-C lowest.

This clone was picked up one time. Its antigen is undetermined. The material sequenced was PBMCs. The TCR was taken from a woman aged 30 to 39 in good health and CMV-seronegative.

CDR3 nucleotide sequence: TGCGCCAGCAGCTTGGCCGCGGGACAGACCAATTCACCCCTCCACTTT. It translates to CASSLAAGQTNSPLHF. The chain couples TRBV5-1 to TRBJ1-6; 7 nucleotides align to TRBD1. J was trimmed by 7 bases and V by 0 bases; bases with no gene match: 7. This CDR3 spans 16 amino acids. Germline V gene sequence: CDR1 SGHRS, CDR2 YFSETQ.